This TCR beta chain was sequenced in a study of blood T cell repertoires in COVID-19. Whole-study context: Sources were T cells, B-cell-depleted T cells, or PBMCs; the material itself was cDNA or gDNA.

Clones were read by immunoSEQ multiplex PCR, and TCRdb kept only the in-frame ones, dropping some. The table shows around 250,000 clones, with approximately 90% occurring only once. Participants' own reports of clinical history determined their cohort assignment. Exposed study participants had met a COVID-19 case within 2 weeks before entry. This clonotype was obtained from a man in his forties who had been exposed to COVID-19. Sequenced material: PBMCs or T cells enriched from blood (not recorded which).

The CDR3: CASSSDRVNYGYTF. The CDR3 nucleotides are TGCGCCAGCAGCTCAGACAGGGTGAACTATGGCTACACCTTC. The chain uses TRBV5-1 and TRBJ1-2; 7 bases agree with TRBD1. Germline V lookup: CDR1 SGHRS, CDR2 YFSETQ. Unmatched junction bases numbered 4, after V lost 3 bases and J lost 2 bases. This CDR3 spans 14 amino acids.